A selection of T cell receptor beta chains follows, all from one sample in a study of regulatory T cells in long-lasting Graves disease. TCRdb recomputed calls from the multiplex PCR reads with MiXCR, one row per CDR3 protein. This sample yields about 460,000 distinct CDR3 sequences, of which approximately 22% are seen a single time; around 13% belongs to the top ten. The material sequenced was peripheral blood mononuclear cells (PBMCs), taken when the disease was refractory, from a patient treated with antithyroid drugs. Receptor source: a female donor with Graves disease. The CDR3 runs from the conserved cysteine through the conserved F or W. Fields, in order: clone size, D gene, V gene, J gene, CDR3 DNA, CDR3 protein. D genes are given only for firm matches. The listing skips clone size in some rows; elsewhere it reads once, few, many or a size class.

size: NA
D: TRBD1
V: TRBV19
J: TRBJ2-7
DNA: TGTGCCAGTAGTATAGGCCAGGGGGTCTCCTACGAGCAGTACTTC
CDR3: CASSIGQGVSYEQYF

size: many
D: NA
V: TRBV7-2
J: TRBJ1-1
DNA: TGTGCCAGCAGCTTAATTATGCTGAACACTGAAGCTTTCTTT
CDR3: CASSLIMLNTEAFF

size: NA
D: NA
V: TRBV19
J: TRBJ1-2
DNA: TGTGCCAGTAGTTCCCCCCCGGGAGCAGGGGGCTACACCTTC
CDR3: CASSSPPGAGGYTF

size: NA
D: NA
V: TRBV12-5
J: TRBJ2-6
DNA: TGTGCTAGTGGAAAGCTCTCTGGGGCCAACGTCCTGATTTTC
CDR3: CASGKLSGANVLIF

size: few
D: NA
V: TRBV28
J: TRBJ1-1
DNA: TGTGTCAGCGCCTCATTTTCGAACACTGAAGCTTTCTTT
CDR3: CVSASFSNTEAFF

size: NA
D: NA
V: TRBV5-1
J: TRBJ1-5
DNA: TGCGCCAGCAGCCCGTCCGACGGCAATCAGCCCCAGCATTTT
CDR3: CASSPSDGNQPQHF

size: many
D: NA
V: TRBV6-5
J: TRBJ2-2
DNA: TGTGCCAGCAGTTACTCGACAGGGGAGCTGTTTTTT
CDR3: CASSYSTGELFF

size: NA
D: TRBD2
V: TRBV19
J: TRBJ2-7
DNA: TGTGCCAGTAGTATCGCCGGGACTAGCGGGGGCTCCTACGAGCAGTACTTC
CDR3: CASSIAGTSGGSYEQYF

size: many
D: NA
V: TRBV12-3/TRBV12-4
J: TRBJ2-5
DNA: TGTGCCAGCAGTTTCGTTGGGGAGCAAGAGACCCAGTACTTC
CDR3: CASSFVGEQETQYF

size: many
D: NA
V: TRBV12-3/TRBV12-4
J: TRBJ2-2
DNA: TGTGCCAGCAGTTTGGGACGGGCGGGGCTGAACACCGGGGAGCTGTTTTTT
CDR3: CASSLGRAGLNTGELFF

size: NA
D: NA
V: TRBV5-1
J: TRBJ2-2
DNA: TGCGCCAGCAGCCTAAACTCGGGCACCGGGGAGCTGTTTTTT
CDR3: CASSLNSGTGELFF

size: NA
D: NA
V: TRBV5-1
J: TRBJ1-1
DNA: TGCGCCAGCAGCGCGACCTGGGGGACTGAAGCTTTCTTT
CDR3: CASSATWGTEAFF

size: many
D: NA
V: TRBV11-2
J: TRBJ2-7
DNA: TGTGCCAGCAGCTTAGATAGGAACGAGCAGTACTTC
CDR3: CASSLDRNEQYF

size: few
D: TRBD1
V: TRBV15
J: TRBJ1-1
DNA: TGTGCCACCAGCAGAGCGTACTCGACAGGGGAAGATGAAGCTTTCTTT
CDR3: CATSRAYSTGEDEAFF

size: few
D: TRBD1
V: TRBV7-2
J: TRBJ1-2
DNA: TGTGCCAGCAGGCCGCCGGGGGAGGGGGCTCATGGCTACACCTTC
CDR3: CASRPPGEGAHGYTF

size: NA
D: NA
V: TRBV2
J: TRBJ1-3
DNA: TGTGCCAGCAGTGATGGCCTGGGGGTTGGAAACACCATATATTTT
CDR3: CASSDGLGVGNTIYF

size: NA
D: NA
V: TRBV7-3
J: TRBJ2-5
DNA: TGTGCCAGCAGCGTTACCCCGAGCCAGACCCAGTACTTC
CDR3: CASSVTPSQTQYF

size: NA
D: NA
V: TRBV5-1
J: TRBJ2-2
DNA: TGCGCCAGCAGCTTGGGGAGTATTGACACCGGGGAGCTGTTTTTT
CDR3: CASSLGSIDTGELFF

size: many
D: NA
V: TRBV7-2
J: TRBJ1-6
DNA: TGTGCCAGCATACTGACAGGATTTAATTCACCCCTCCACTTT
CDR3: CASILTGFNSPLHF

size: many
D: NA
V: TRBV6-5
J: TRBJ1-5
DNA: TGTGCCAGCAGTTACGGGCTGAATCAGCCCCAGCATTTT
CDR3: CASSYGLNQPQHF

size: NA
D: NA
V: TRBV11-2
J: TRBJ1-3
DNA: TGTGCCAGCAGCTTAGACCTTCGGGGAAACACCATATATTTT
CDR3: CASSLDLRGNTIYF

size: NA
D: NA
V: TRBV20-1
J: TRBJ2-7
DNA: TGCAGTGCTAGAGATTGGGGGGAGCAGTACTTC
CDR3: CSARDWGEQYF

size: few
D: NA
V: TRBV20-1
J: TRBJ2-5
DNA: TGCAGTGCTAGGGGCGGGGGCCTCCAAGAGACCCAGTACTTC
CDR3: CSARGGGLQETQYF

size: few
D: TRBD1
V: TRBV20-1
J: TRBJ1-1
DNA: TGCAGTGCTCGGGACAGGGCGGAGACTGAAGCTTTCTTT
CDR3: CSARDRAETEAFF

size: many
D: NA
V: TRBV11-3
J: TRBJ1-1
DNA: TGTGCCAGCAGCTTCGACGGTCGGACAGCACTTTTCTTT
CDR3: CASSFDGRTALFF

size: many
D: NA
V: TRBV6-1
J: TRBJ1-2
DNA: TGTGCCAGCAGCATCGACAGGAATGGATACGAAGATAACTATGGCTACACCTTC
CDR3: CASSIDRNGYEDNYGYTF

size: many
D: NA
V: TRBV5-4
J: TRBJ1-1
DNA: TGTGCCAGCAGCCGAGAGTTAGGAGGTGAAGCTTTCTTT
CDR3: CASSRELGGEAFF

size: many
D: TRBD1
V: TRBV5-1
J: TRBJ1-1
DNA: TGCGCCAGCAGCTTATCAGACAGGGCCCTCGAAGCTTTCTTT
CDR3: CASSLSDRALEAFF

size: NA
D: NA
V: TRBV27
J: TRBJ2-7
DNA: TGTGCCAGCAGTTTACACAACTCTAACGGACTGACCTCCTACGAGCAGTACTTC
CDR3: CASSLHNSNGLTSYEQYF

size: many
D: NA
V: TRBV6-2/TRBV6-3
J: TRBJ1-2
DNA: TGTGCCAGCAGTTACTCGATAATCAGAGGAGGCTACACCTTC
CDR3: CASSYSIIRGGYTF

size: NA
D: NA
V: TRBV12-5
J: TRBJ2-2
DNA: TGTGCTGTGAACCCGATGAGGGGAAGCACCGGGGAGCTGTTTTTT
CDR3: CAVNPMRGSTGELFF

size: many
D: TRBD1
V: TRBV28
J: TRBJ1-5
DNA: TGTGCCAGCAGTTTTACTCAGGACAGGGGGATCAGCAATCAGCCCCAGCATTTT
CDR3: CASSFTQDRGISNQPQHF

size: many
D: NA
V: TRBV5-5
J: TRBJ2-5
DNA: TGTGCCAGCAGCTTGGAAGGACCTAGGCAGGGACAAGAGACCCAGTACTTC
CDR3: CASSLEGPRQGQETQYF

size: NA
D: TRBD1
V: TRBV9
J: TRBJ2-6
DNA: TGTGCCAGCAGCCTCCGACAGGGGTTGGCCAACGTCCTGACTTTC
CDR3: CASSLRQGLANVLTF

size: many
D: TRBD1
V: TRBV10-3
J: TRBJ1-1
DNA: TGTGCCATCAGGCGACAGGGGGAGAACACTGAAGCTTTCTTT
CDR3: CAIRRQGENTEAFF

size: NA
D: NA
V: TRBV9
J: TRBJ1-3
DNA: TGTGCCAGCAGCGTAGACCAGGGGTCTGGAAACACCATATATTTT
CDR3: CASSVDQGSGNTIYF

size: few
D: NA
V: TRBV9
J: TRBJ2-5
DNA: TGTGCCAGCAGCGTAGATCTGGGGGGACAAGAGACCCAGTACTTC
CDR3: CASSVDLGGQETQYF

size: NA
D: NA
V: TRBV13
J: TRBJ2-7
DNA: TGTGCCAGCAGCGCCAATCCCCTATCCTACGAGCAGTACTTC
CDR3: CASSANPLSYEQYF

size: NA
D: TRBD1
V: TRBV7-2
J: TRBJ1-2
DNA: TGTGCCAGCAGCCAGAGTACGGGACAGGGGGCCGGCGGCTACACCTTC
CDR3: CASSQSTGQGAGGYTF

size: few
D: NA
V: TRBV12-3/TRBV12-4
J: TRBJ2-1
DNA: TGTGCCAGCACCCTGGACAACTACAATGAGCAGTTCTTC
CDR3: CASTLDNYNEQFF

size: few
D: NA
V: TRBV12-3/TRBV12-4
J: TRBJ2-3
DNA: TGTGCCAGCAGAGTAAACCGGGACTCCGCGCAGTATTTT
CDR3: CASRVNRDSAQYF

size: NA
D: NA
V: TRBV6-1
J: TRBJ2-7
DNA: TGTGCCAGCAGGGAAACGGAAAACAGGGTCTACGAGCAGTACTTC
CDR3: CASRETENRVYEQYF

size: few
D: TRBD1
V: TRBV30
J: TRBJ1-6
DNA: TGTGCCTGGACCCCGGACAGGGAGTCACCCCTCCACTTT
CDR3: CAWTPDRESPLHF

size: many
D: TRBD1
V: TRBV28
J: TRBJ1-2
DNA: TGTGCCAGCAAAGGGGGACAGCGGTACCAAGGCTACACCTTC
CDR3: CASKGGQRYQGYTF

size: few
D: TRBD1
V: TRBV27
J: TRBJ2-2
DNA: TGTGCCAGCAGTCTCCGACAGGGCCCCGGGGAGCTGTTTTTT
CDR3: CASSLRQGPGELFF

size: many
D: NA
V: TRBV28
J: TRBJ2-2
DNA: TGTGCCAGCCGATCCGGCGGACCCTTATCGAACACCGGGGAGCTGTTTTTT
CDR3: CASRSGGPLSNTGELFF